The rows below give T cell receptor beta chains drawn from one sample of a study of T-cell memory formation after mild COVID-19. TCRdb independently ran MiXCR on the 5' RACE reads; one entry per CDR3 protein. The sample lists roughly 170,000 distinct CDR3 sequences, roughly 23% occurring once. Sequencing input: PBMCs or a T cell subset sorted from them (not recorded which). Receptors were obtained from an adult woman who had mild COVID-19 (a few samples of this study predate the infection). Cell type and time point are not known. Both conserved end residues are part of each CDR3. The D gene is left open where the match is weak. Size values are once, few and many counts, or a class for expanded clones, and some rows have none.

TRBV29-1,few,TRBJ1-1,-,TGCAGCGTTGAAGAAAAGGCCTGGAAGCAGGGCACTGAAGCTTTCTTT,CSVEEKAWKQGTEAFF
TRBV20-1,-,TRBJ2-2,TRBD2,TGCAGTGCCCCCCTCCCCCCCGGGACTAGCGACACCGGGGAGCTGTTTTTT,CSAPLPPGTSDTGELFF
TRBV9,few,TRBJ2-7,TRBD2,TGTGCCAGCAGCCCTATAGCGGGGGGCCTCGAGCAGTACTTC,CASSPIAGGLEQYF
TRBV6-5,-,TRBJ1-2,-,TGTGCCAGCAGTTATGGACAGATCTATGGCTACACCTTC,CASSYGQIYGYTF
TRBV6-1,few,TRBJ2-1,-,TGTGCCAGCAGTGAAGGAGGGGGACGCCTGGCCTACAATGAGCAGTTCTTC,CASSEGGGRLAYNEQFF
TRBV6-5,few,TRBJ1-2,-,TGTGCCAGCAGTTACGCGGCCTCCTATGGCTACACCTTC,CASSYAASYGYTF
TRBV7-9,-,TRBJ2-1,-,TGTGCCAGCAGCTTAGCCTTTGGGGCGAATGAGCAGTTCTTC,CASSLAFGANEQFF
TRBV12-3/TRBV12-4,few,TRBJ2-1,TRBD1,TGTGCCAGCAGTTTCCTGTTCTTGGACAGGGAGGTCCATTACAATGAGCAGTTCTTC,CASSFLFLDREVHYNEQFF
TRBV4-1,few,TRBJ2-5,TRBD1,TGCGCCAGCAGCCAGGGGACAGGAGGTATGGAGACCCAGTACTTC,CASSQGTGGMETQYF
TRBV5-1,few,TRBJ2-7,TRBD2,TGCGCCAGCAGCCCGATTGTGGCTAGCGGCTACGAGCAGTACTTC,CASSPIVASGYEQYF
TRBV5-6,-,TRBJ1-1,TRBD1,TGTGCCAGCAGCGTGAGGGACAGGGTTTTGACTGAAGCTTTCTTT,CASSVRDRVLTEAFF
TRBV21-1,-,TRBJ1-1,-,TGTGCCAGCAGCAAAGGTTCTGGGGAACAGGAAGCTTTCTTT,CASSKGSGEQEAFF
TRBV19,-,TRBJ1-1,TRBD1,TGTGCCAGTAGTATGACAGGGGAAGCTTTCTTT,CASSMTGEAFF
TRBV7-2,few,TRBJ1-2,-,TGTGCCAGCAGCTTATCCAGGGATGGCTACACCTTC,CASSLSRDGYTF
TRBV6-1,few,TRBJ2-3,TRBD2,TGTGCCAGCGGCGCTAGCGGGGGGCCGGATACGCAGTATTTT,CASGASGGPDTQYF
TRBV6-2/TRBV6-3,-,TRBJ2-1,TRBD2,TGTGCCAGCAGCCACCTGGGACTAGCGGGAGCTGATGAGCAGTTCTTC,CASSHLGLAGADEQFF
TRBV5-5,-,TRBJ1-2,TRBD1,TGTGCCAGCAGCTTGTTTGCAGGGGGAAACTATGGCTACACCTTC,CASSLFAGGNYGYTF
TRBV4-3,-,TRBJ2-1,-,TGCGCCAGCAGCCAACGGGATAAAGGGAACTACAATGAGCAGTTCTTC,CASSQRDKGNYNEQFF
TRBV2,-,TRBJ1-3,-,TGTGCCAGCAGTAGAGAGGGTTCTGGAAACACCATATATTTT,CASSREGSGNTIYF
TRBV7-6,few,TRBJ2-2,TRBD1,TGTGCCACCACCCCCGGGACAGGAGAAACCGGGGAGCTGTTTTTT,CATTPGTGETGELFF
TRBV29-1,few,TRBJ1-1,-,TGCGCCTCGATGGGGGGCGTGAACACTGAAGCTTTCTTT,CASMGGVNTEAFF
TRBV29-1,-,TRBJ2-2,TRBD2,TGCAGCGTCGGGGGGACGGATGGGACCGGGGAGCTGTTTTTT,CSVGGTDGTGELFF
TRBV12-3/TRBV12-4,-,TRBJ2-1,-,TGTGCCAGCAGTTTACAAGCGAATGAGCAGTTCTTC,CASSLQANEQFF
TRBV7-2,many,TRBJ2-1,-,TGTGCCAGCAGCTTAATTCATGAGCAGTTCTTC,CASSLIHEQFF
TRBV6-4,few,TRBJ2-7,-,TGTGCCAGCAGCCCCGCCGGACGCCGCTACGAGCAGTACTTC,CASSPAGRRYEQYF
TRBV29-1,few,TRBJ2-7,TRBD1,TGCAGCGCTATTCCCGGGACAGGGGACTACGAGCAGTACTTC,CSAIPGTGDYEQYF
TRBV20-1,few,TRBJ1-5,-,TGCAGTGCCACCGAAGTCGATCAGCCCCAGCATTTT,CSATEVDQPQHF
TRBV12-3/TRBV12-4,few,TRBJ2-5,-,TGTGCCAGCAGTTCCGGAGGGTCGGAAGAGACCCAGTACTTC,CASSSGGSEETQYF
TRBV24-1,few,TRBJ1-1,-,TGTGCCACCCGGCGTACAGAGAACACTGAAGCTTTCTTT,CATRRTENTEAFF
TRBV5-1,few,TRBJ2-3,-,TGCGCCAGCAGCTTGACTAGCTCATGGGCGGATACGCAGTATTTT,CASSLTSSWADTQYF
TRBV4-2,-,TRBJ2-1,TRBD2,TGTGCCAGCAGCCAAGATAACGTTCGGCGGGGGGGCCTGGGTGAGCAGTTCTTC,CASSQDNVRRGGLGEQFF
TRBV20-1,-,TRBJ1-1,-,TGCAGTGCTAGAGGGCCCAGGGGCGTGAAGACTGAAGCTTTCTTT,CSARGPRGVKTEAFF
TRBV4-1,few,TRBJ1-2,-,TGCGCCAGCAGCCAAGATCTGACGTGGCAGGCAAATGGCTACACCTTC,CASSQDLTWQANGYTF
TRBV24-1,-,TRBJ2-1,-,TGTGCCACCAGTGATACCGGGAACGTCAATGAGCAGTTCTTC,CATSDTGNVNEQFF
TRBV5-1,few,TRBJ1-2,-,TGCGCCAGCAGCCAGGACAGCGTCTATGGCTACACCTTC,CASSQDSVYGYTF
TRBV5-1,-,TRBJ2-1,-,TGCGCCAGCAGCTTGGCTAGGGGCGATGAGCAGTTCTTC,CASSLARGDEQFF
TRBV7-9,-,TRBJ2-1,TRBD2,TGTGCCACTGCGCCACTCGGACTAGCGGGAGGGCATGAGCAGTTCTTC,CATAPLGLAGGHEQFF
TRBV7-2,-,TRBJ1-1,-,TGTGCCAGCAGCTTAGGACCTGTTACGAACACTGAAGCTTTCTTT,CASSLGPVTNTEAFF
TRBV29-1,few,TRBJ2-1,-,TGCAGCGTTGAAGATCGATGGAGAGGGGAGGGGGTCTACAATGAGCAGTTCTTC,CSVEDRWRGEGVYNEQFF
TRBV20-1,few,TRBJ2-5,TRBD1,TGCAGTGCTAGAGACCGGGACAGTGGCGACGAGACCCAGTACTTC,CSARDRDSGDETQYF
TRBV5-1,few,TRBJ1-2,-,TGCGCCAGCAGCCTTCTGGTGGTTTACTATGGCTACACCTTC,CASSLLVVYYGYTF
TRBV27,-,TRBJ1-4,-,TGTGCCAGCAGTTTCGGGTTGGGGGCCTACGAAAAACTGTTTTTT,CASSFGLGAYEKLFF
TRBV5-1,many,TRBJ2-1,-,TGCGCCAGCAGCTTGGGAGGGGCCGGGGCTTATGAGCAGTTCTTC,CASSLGGAGAYEQFF
TRBV12-3/TRBV12-4,few,TRBJ1-1,-,TGTGCCATTCTTCGTAACACTGAAGCTTTCTTT,CAILRNTEAFF
TRBV20-1,-,TRBJ2-3,TRBD2,TGCAGTGCTCAAAATTTAGCGGGGGGGCGCACAGATACGCAGTATTTT,CSAQNLAGGRTDTQYF
TRBV6-6,few,TRBJ2-2,TRBD2,TGTGCCAGCAGGGTAGCCGGGACTAGCGGGAGAGGGGACGGGGAGCTGTTTTTT,CASRVAGTSGRGDGELFF
TRBV7-9,medium-sized,TRBJ2-1,-,TGTGCCAGCAGCCCAAGGGCAGGGAAGGGTGAGCAGTTCTTC,CASSPRAGKGEQFF
TRBV7-9,-,TRBJ2-3,TRBD2,TGTGCCAGCATTGTAGCGGGAGGCGTGGATACGCAGTATTTT,CASIVAGGVDTQYF
TRBV29-1,-,TRBJ1-2,TRBD1,TGCAGCGTCCCGGGACAGGGGGCTGGCTACACCTTC,CSVPGQGAGYTF